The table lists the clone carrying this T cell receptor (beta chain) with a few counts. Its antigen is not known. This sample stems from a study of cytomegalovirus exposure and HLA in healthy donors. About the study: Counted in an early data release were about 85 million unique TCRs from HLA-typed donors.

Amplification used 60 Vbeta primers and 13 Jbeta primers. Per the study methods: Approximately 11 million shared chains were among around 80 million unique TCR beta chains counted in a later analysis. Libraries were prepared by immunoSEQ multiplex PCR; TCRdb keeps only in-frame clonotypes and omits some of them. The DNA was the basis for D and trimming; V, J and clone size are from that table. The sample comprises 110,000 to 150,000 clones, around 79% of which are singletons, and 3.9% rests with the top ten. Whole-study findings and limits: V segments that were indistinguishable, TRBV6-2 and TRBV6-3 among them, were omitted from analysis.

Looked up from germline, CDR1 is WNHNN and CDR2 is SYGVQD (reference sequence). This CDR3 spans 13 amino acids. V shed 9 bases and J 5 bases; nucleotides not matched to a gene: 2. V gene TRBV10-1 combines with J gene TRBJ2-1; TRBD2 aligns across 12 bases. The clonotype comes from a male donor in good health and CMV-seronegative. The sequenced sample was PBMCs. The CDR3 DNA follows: TGCGCCAGAGGACTAGCGGGAAACAATGAGCAGTTCTTC. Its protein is CARGLAGNNEQFF.